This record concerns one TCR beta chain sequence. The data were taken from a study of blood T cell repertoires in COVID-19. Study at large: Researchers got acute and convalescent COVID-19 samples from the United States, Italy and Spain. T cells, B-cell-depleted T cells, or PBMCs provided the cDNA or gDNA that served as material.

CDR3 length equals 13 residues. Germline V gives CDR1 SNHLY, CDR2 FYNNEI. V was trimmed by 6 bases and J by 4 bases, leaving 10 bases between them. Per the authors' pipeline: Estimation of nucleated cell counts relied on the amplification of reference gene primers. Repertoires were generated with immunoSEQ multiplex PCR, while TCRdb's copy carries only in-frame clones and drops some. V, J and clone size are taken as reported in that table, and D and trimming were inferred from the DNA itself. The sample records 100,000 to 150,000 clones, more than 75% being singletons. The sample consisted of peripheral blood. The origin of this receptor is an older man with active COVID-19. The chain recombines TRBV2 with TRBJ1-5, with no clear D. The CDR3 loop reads CASRPYGNQPQHF. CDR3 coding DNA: TGTGCCAGCAGACCTTACGGGAATCAGCCCCAGCATTTT. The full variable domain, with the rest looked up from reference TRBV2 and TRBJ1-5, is EPEVTQTPSHQVTQMGQEVILRCVPISNHLYFYWYRQILGQKVEFLVSFYNNEISEKSEIFDDQFSVERPDGSNFTLKIRSTKLEDSAMYFCASRPYGNQPQHFGDGTRLSIL.